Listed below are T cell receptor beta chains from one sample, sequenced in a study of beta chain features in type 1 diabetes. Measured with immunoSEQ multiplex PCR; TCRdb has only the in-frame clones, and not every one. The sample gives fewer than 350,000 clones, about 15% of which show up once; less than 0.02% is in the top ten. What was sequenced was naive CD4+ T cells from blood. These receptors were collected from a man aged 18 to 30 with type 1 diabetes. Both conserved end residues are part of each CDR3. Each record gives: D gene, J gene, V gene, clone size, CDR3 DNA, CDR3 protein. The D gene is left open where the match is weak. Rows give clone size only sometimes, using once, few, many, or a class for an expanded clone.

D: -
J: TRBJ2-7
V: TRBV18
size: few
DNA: TGTGCCAGCTCACCACCGGGGGGCTACGAGCAGTACTTC
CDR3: CASSPPGGYEQYF

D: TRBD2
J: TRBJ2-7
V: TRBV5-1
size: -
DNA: TGCGCCAGCAGCGCCACTAGCGGGCCCTACGAGCAGTACTTC
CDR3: CASSATSGPYEQYF

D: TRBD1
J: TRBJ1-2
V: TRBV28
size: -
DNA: TGTGCCAGCAGGGACAGGGCGGGTGGCTACACCTTC
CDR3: CASRDRAGGYTF

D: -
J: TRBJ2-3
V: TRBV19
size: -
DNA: TGTGCCAGTAGTCCCGCGTTCACAGATACGCAGTATTTT
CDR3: CASSPAFTDTQYF

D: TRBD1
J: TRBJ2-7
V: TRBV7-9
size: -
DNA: TGTGCCAGCAGCTTCGGACAGGGCTTCCACGAGCAGTACTTC
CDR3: CASSFGQGFHEQYF

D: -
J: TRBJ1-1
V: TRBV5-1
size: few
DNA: TGCGCCAGCACCGTGGACAGGAACACTGAAGCTTTCTTT
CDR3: CASTVDRNTEAFF

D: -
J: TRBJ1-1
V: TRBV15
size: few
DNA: TGTGCCACCAGCAGAGAGAGGTACACTGAAGCTTTCTTT
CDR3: CATSRERYTEAFF

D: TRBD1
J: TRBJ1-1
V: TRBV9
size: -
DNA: TGTGCCAGCAGCGTGACAGGGAGGTTGAACACTGAAGCTTTCTTT
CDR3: CASSVTGRLNTEAFF

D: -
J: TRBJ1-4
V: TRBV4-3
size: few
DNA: TGCGCCAGCAGCCAAGTAATGGAACAGGCGGTGAAAAAACTGTTTTTT
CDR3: CASSQVMEQAVKKLFF

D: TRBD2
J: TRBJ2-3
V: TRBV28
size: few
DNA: TGTGCCAGCAGCTCCCCGGGACTAGCGGCAGGAATCACAGATACGCAGTATTTT
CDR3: CASSSPGLAAGITDTQYF

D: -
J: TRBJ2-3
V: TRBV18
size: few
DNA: TGTGCCAGCTCACCTCGGACAGCGAGCACAGATACGCAGTATTTT
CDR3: CASSPRTASTDTQYF

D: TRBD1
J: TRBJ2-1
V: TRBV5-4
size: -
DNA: TGTGCCAGCAGCTTTGGGACAGGGAACTACAATGAGCAGTTCTTC
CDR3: CASSFGTGNYNEQFF

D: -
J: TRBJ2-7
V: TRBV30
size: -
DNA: TGTGCCTGGAGCCGGGACTCTACCTACGAGCAGTACTTC
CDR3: CAWSRDSTYEQYF

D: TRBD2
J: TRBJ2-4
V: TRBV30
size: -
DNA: TGTGCCTGGAGTCCAAGACTAGCGGGAGGGCCAGTGTCGGCCAAAAACATTCAGTACTTC
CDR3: CAWSPRLAGGPVSAKNIQYF

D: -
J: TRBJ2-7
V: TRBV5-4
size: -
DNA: TGTGCCAGCAGCTCGGGACTGCCCCAGGGAGAGCAGTACTTC
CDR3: CASSSGLPQGEQYF

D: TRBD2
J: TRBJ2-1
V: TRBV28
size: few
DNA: TGTGCCAGCAGGGGAGGGGTGAACAATGAGCAGTTCTTC
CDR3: CASRGGVNNEQFF

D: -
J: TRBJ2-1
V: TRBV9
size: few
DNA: TGTGCCAGCAGCGTAGTAAGTCAGGGGACCCCCGACGATGAGCAGTTCTTC
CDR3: CASSVVSQGTPDDEQFF

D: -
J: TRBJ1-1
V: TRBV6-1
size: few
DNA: TGTGCCAGCAGTACACAGGCGAACACTGAAGCTTTCTTT
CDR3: CASSTQANTEAFF

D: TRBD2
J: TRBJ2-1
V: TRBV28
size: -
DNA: TGTGCCAGCAGTCTACCTAGCGGGACGATACTCTACAATGAGCAGTTCTTC
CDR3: CASSLPSGTILYNEQFF

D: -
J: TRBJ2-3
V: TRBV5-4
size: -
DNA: TGTGCCAGCAGCCCACAGCCAACAGATACGCAGTATTTT
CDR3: CASSPQPTDTQYF

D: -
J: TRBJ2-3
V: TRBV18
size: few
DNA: TGTGCCAGCTCACCTGGGCTCACAGATACGCAGTATTTT
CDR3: CASSPGLTDTQYF

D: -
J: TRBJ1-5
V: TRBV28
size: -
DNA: TGTGCCAGCAGTTTATCAACACAGGGAGGCAATCAGCCCCAGCATTTT
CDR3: CASSLSTQGGNQPQHF

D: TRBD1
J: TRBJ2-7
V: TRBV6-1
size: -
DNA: TGTGCCAGCAGTGGGAAAGGACAGGGGTACTACGAGCAGTACTTC
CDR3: CASSGKGQGYYEQYF

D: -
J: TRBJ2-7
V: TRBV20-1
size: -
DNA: TGCAGTGCTAGAGGGCATGCCGAGCAGTACTTC
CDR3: CSARGHAEQYF

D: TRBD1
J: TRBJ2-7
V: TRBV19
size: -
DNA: TGTGCCAGTAGTAGCGGGACAGGGATTAGCGAGCAGTACTTC
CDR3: CASSSGTGISEQYF

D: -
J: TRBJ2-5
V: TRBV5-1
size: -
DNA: TGCGCCAGCAGCTTGGGGGGAGGCGAGACCCAGTACTTC
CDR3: CASSLGGGETQYF

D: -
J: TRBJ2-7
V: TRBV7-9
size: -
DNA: TGTGCCAGCGAAGCGGTCTACGAGCAGTACTTC
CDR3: CASEAVYEQYF

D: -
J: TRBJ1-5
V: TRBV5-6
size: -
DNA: TGTGCCAGCAGCTCCCGTAGTGTTTTTCAGCCCCAGCATTTT
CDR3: CASSSRSVFQPQHF

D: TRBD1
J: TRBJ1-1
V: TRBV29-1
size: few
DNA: TGCAGCGCGGGACAGTCGAACACTGAAGCTTTCTTT
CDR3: CSAGQSNTEAFF

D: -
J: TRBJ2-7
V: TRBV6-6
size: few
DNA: TGTGCCAGCAGACAACCTGGGCAAGGCGAGCAGTACTTC
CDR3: CASRQPGQGEQYF

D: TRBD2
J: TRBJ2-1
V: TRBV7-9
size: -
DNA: TGTGCCAGCAGCTTAGCGCAGACGGGGGGGCCTTACAATGAGCAGTTCTTC
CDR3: CASSLAQTGGPYNEQFF

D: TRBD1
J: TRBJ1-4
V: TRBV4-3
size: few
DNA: TGCGCCAGCAGCGCAGGGCTCGGCAGGGGGCGAATTGAAAAACTGTTTTTT
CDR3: CASSAGLGRGRIEKLFF

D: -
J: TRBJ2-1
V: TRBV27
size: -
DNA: TGTGCCAGCAGTTTGGGGAGAAGCTCCTACAATGAGCAGTTCTTC
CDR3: CASSLGRSSYNEQFF

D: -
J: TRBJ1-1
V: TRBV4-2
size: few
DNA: TGTGCCAGCAGCCAAGAGGGGAGGAACACTGAAGCTTTCTTT
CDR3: CASSQEGRNTEAFF

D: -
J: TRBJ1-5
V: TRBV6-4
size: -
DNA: TGTGCCAGCAGTGTAGACAGTTTACAGCCCCAGCATTTT
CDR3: CASSVDSLQPQHF

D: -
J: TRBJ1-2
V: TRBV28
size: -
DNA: TGTGCCAGCAGTTTGCCGGGGAGGGTTGATGGCTACACCTTC
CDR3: CASSLPGRVDGYTF

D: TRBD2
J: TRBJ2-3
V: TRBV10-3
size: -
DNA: TGTGCCATCAGAAGACTAGCGGGGAACACAGATACGCAGTATTTT
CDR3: CAIRRLAGNTDTQYF

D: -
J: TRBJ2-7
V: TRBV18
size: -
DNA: TGTGCCAGCTCCCCAGCTATCTCCTACGAGCAGTACTTC
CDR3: CASSPAISYEQYF

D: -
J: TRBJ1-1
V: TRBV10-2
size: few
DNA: TGCGCCAGCAGCCTCAGGGCGGGGGACACTGAAGCTTTCTTT
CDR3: CASSLRAGDTEAFF

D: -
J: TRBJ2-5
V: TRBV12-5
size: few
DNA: TGTGCTAGTGGTTTGGCCCCCAAAGAGACCCAGTACTTC
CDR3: CASGLAPKETQYF

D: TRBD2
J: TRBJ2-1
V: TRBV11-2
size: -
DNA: TGTGCCAGCAGCTTACGAGCGGGAGACTCCTACAATGAGCAGTTCTTC
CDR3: CASSLRAGDSYNEQFF

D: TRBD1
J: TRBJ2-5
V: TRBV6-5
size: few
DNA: TGTGCCAGCAGTTTATTCGGGACAGGGGGAAAAGAGACCCAGTACTTC
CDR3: CASSLFGTGGKETQYF